This entry features one T cell receptor (beta chain) sequence. Data came from immunoSEQ multiplex PCR; TCRdb stores just in-frame clones and leaves some out. There are around 97,000 clones in the sample; roughly 91% occur only once, and under 20% lies in the top ten. The germline V gene encodes CDR1 LNHNV and CDR2 YYDKDF (reference sequence). The CDR3 extends over 16 amino acids. V was pared by 1 base and J by 8 bases, with 17 bases between. The data derive from a study of control samples from healthy donors and cancer patients. The sample was PBMCs. The chain has TRBV15 and TRBJ1-4; tentative D call: TRBD1 (6 bases). The receptor was isolated from a man in his 60s with lung cancer. The CDR3 sequence: CATSRVGAGREEKLFF. As DNA, the CDR3 is TGTGCCACCAGCAGAGTGGGGGCTGGGAGAGAAGAAAAACTGTTTTTT.